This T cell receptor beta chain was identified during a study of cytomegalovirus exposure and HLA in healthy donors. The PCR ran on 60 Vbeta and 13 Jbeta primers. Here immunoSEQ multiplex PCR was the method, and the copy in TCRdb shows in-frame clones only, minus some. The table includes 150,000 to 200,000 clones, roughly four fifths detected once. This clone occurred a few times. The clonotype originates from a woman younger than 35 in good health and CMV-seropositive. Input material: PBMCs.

CDR3 sequence (DNA): TGTGCCAGCAGTTACCTCCGAGGATGGGGCACAGATACGCAGTATTTT. Translated, it gives CASSYLRGWGTDTQYF. The J gene is TRBJ2-3, the V gene TRBV6-5, with D unresolved. CDR3 length: 16 residues. Per germline, CDR1 MNHEY and CDR2 SVGAGI. V dropped 2 bases and J dropped 1 base, with 13 bases sitting between them.